One sample yielded the 28 T cell receptor beta chains listed below, sequenced in a study of cytomegalovirus exposure and HLA in healthy donors. Some clones are missing from TCRdb's copy, which holds only in-frame ones; the method was immunoSEQ multiplex PCR. The sample includes more than 100,000 clones, 88% of them seen just once. Material for sequencing was PBMCs. These receptors originate from a woman under 30 in good health and CMV-seropositive.

V and J are TRBV19 and TRBJ1-2; D is perhaps TRBD1 (5 bases). This CDR3 is 14 amino acids long. Germline CDR1 is LNHDA and CDR2 is SQIVND (reference sequence). Trimming took 8 bases from V and 6 from J, leaving 19 bases between them. The CDR3 is CASGPVGGIDGYTF. CDR3 nucleotide sequence: TGTGCCAGTGGCCCCGTCGGGGGTATTGATGGCTACACCTTC. Full variable domain (remainder filled in from reference TRBV19 and TRBJ1-2): DGGITQSPKYLFRKEGQNVTLSCEQNLNHDAMYWYRQDPGQGLRLIYYSQIVNDFQKGDIAEGYSVSREKKESFPLTVTSAQKNPTAFYLCASGPVGGIDGYTFGSGTRLTVV.

This clone appeared a single time. J is TRBJ2-4 and V is TRBV2; possible D gene TRBD1, 6 bases. Germline CDR1 and CDR2: SNHLY and FYNNEI. V was pared by 3 bases and J by 2 bases, with 11 bases between. The CDR3 extends over 15 amino acids. As DNA, the CDR3 is TGTGCCAGCAGTGACCAGGGGACCTCCAAAAACATTCAGTACTTC. This encodes CASSDQGTSKNIQYF.

The V call is TRBV5-1, the J call TRBJ2-5; TRBD1 agrees at 8 bases. This CDR3 spans 15 amino acids. Per germline, CDR1 SGHRS and CDR2 YFSETQ. V lost 3 bases, J lost 5 bases, and 9 bases stayed unmatched. The CDR3 region is CASSWTGSRMETQYF. Here the CDR3 DNA reads TGCGCCAGCAGCTGGACAGGGTCCCGGATGGAGACCCAGTACTTC.

The V gene is TRBV11-1, the J gene TRBJ2-1, with D possibly being TRBD2 (6 bases). CDR1 is SGHAT, CDR2 FQDESV, per germline (reference sequence). There are 12 residues in the CDR3. V dropped 5 bases and J dropped 15 bases, with 17 bases sitting between them. CDR3 residues: CASSKEGPSGFF. CDR3 in DNA: TGTGCCAGCAGCAAGGAGGGACCTTCTGGGTTCTTC.

This chain connects TRBV5-6 to TRBJ1-5; unclear D gene. Germline CDR1 SGHDT, CDR2 YYEEEE. The CDR3 is 15 residues long. Trimming took 0 bases from V and 1 from J, leaving 8 bases between them. The CDR3 protein is CASSLGPGSNQPQHF. CDR3 in DNA: TGTGCCAGCAGCTTGGGACCCGGGAGCAATCAGCCCCAGCATTTT.

The V and J genes are TRBV11-3 and TRBJ2-2; TRBD2 is a possible D gene (6 bases). Germline V gene data show CDR1 as SGHNT and CDR2 as YENEEA. V lost 3 bases and J lost 2, with 16 bases in between. The CDR3 has 17 amino acids. CDR3 bases: TGTGCCAGCAGCTTTGATTTCGGGGGAACTAACACCGGGGAGCTGTTTTTT. This translates into CASSFDFGGTNTGELFF. The complete variable domain, with remaining parts taken from reference TRBV11-3 and TRBJ2-2, reads EAGVVQSPRYKIIEKKQPVAFWCNPISGHNTLYWYLQNLGQGPELLIRYENEEAVDDSQLPKDRFSAERLKGVDSTLKIQPAELGDSAVYLCASSFDFGGTNTGELFFGEGSRLTVL.

The V and J genes are TRBV4-3 and TRBJ2-7, with TRBD1 matching 10 bases. The J segment lost 1 base and the V segment lost 2 bases, leaving 5 bases of the junction unmatched. Germline CDR1 is LGHNA and CDR2 is YSLEER. This CDR3 comprises 16 residues. The CDR3 loop is CASSQQPGQGSYEQYF. The DNA for the CDR3 is TGCGCCAGCAGCCAACAACCGGGACAGGGGTCCTACGAGCAGTACTTC.

The V call is TRBV25-1, the J call TRBJ2-2; a weak D match, TRBD2 (7 bases). There are 16 residues in the CDR3. Deletions cut 5 bases from V and 4 bases from J, with 17 bases between. Germline CDR1 is MGHDK and CDR2 is SYGVNS. The CDR3 here is CASSTPNGGLTGELFF. CDR3 bases: TGTGCCAGCAGTACCCCTAACGGGGGGCTCACCGGGGAGCTGTTTTTT.

CDR3 sequence reads: CSVYRGPAYGYTF. DNA of the CDR3: TGCAGCGTATACAGGGGACCAGCCTATGGCTACACCTTC. The chain joins TRBV29-1 to TRBJ1-2; TRBD1 matches 7 bases. Per the germline V gene, CDR1 is SQVTM and CDR2 is ANQGSEA. The V gene end was trimmed by 6 bases and the J gene end by 4 bases; junction bases not matched to a gene: 8. This CDR3 region has 13 residues.

The J gene is TRBJ1-5, the V gene TRBV4-1, with D hard to call. V shed 1 base and J shed 5 bases, with 9 bases lying between them. The CDR3 is 14 residues long. CDR1 and CDR2 from the germline V gene are MGHRA and YSYEKL. This chain's CDR3 is CASSQVVGYQPQHF. The CDR3 bases are TGCGCCAGCAGCCAAGTGGTCGGGTATCAGCCCCAGCATTTT.

This chain connects TRBV5-1 to TRBJ1-2; 7 bases fit TRBD1. J lost 4 bases, V lost 0 bases, and 6 bases had no gene match. Germline V gives CDR1 SGHRS, CDR2 YFSETQ. This CDR3 region has 15 residues. In DNA form, the CDR3 reads TGCGCCAGCAGCTTGGGAACAGGGGAAACCTATGGCTACACCTTC. It yields the protein CASSLGTGETYGYTF.

This chain links TRBV7-9 with TRBJ2-1; 7 bases line up with TRBD2. Germline lookup yields CDR1 SEHNR and CDR2 FQNEAQ (reference sequence). J gave up 6 bases and V 0 bases, and 8 bases lay outside the gene matches. The CDR3 length is 16 residues. CDR3 protein: CASSLASASGINEQFF. Written as DNA, the CDR3 is TGTGCCAGCAGCTTAGCGTCGGCTAGCGGAATCAATGAGCAGTTCTTC.

The gene calls are TRBV25-1 and TRBJ2-1; the match to TRBD2 covers 9 bases. V dropped 8 bases and J dropped 6; count of bases not matched to a gene: 11. CDR1 and CDR2 (germline): MGHDK, SYGVNS. This CDR3 spans 15 amino acids. In nucleotides, the CDR3 is TGTGCCAGCGGGTATAGCGGGAGTTTAAGCAATGAGCAGTTCTTC. Translating gives CASGYSGSLSNEQFF. Variable domain in full (rest from reference TRBV25-1 and TRBJ2-1): EADIYQTPRYLVIGTGKKITLECSQTMGHDKMYWYQQDPGMELHLIHYSYGVNSTEKGDLSSESTVSRIRTEHFPLTLESARPSHTSQYLCASGYSGSLSNEQFFGPGTRLTVL.

This clone occurred a few times. The rearrangement joins TRBV6-1 to TRBJ1-5, with D possibly matching TRBD1 (6 bases). Trimming left V 2 bases short and J 3 bases short, with 8 bases between. The CDR3 is made up of 14 amino acids. Germline CDR1 MNHNS, CDR2 SASEGT. The CDR3 region is CASSESGVNQPQHF. The CDR3 bases are TGTGCCAGCAGTGAATCAGGGGTCAATCAGCCCCAGCATTTT.

The rearrangement uses TRBV2 and TRBJ1-2; 8 bases align to TRBD1. From germline, CDR1 is SNHLY and CDR2 FYNNEI. Trimming took 7 bases from V and 4 from J; bases not matched to a gene: 8. This CDR3 comprises 14 residues. CDR3 DNA sequence: TGTGCCAGCACCGGACAGGGCCCGATCTATGGCTACACCTTC. This sequence encodes CASTGQGPIYGYTF.

This clone was seen once. The rearrangement links TRBV11-2 to TRBJ1-4; 11 positions agree with TRBD1. The CDR3 runs to 15 residues. V dropped 4 bases and J dropped 9; count of bases not matched to a gene: 7. Germline values: CDR1 SGHAT, CDR2 FQNNGV. The CDR3 reads CASSSDRDRGKKLFF. The CDR3 region has the DNA TGTGCCAGCAGCTCGGACCGGGACAGGGGGAAAAAACTGTTTTTT.

The CDR3 is CASSGTPGETQYF. Written as DNA, the CDR3 is TGTGCCAGCAGCGGGACCCCGGGGGAGACCCAGTACTTC. The chain uses TRBV9 and TRBJ2-5; D might be TRBD2 (5 bases). The germline V and J ends were trimmed by 3 bases and 5 bases, with 11 bases remaining between them. CDR1 SGDLS and CDR2 YYNGEE come from the germline V gene. The CDR3 is made up of 13 amino acids.

This chain links TRBV9 with TRBJ1-2; D gene uncertain. This CDR3 region has 12 residues. CDR1 SGDLS and CDR2 YYNGEE come from the germline V gene. V lost 6 bases to trimming and J lost 2 bases, with 8 bases between them. The CDR3 DNA is TGTGCCAGCACAAGGGAGAACTATGGCTACACCTTC. It encodes CASTRENYGYTF.

The CDR3 DNA reads as TGTGCCAGCAGTGAAGTGGAGAAGGGGCTGGTGAACTATGGCTACACCTTC. It yields the protein CASSEVEKGLVNYGYTF. This chain joins TRBV2 and TRBJ1-2, with D tentatively TRBD1 (5 bases). This CDR3 region has 17 residues. Germline-derived CDR1 and CDR2 are SNHLY and FYNNEI. V lost 1 base and J 2 bases, leaving 17 bases between the germline ends.

The chain couples TRBV7-2 to TRBJ1-2; 7 nucleotides agree with TRBD1. The J segment lost 6 bases and the V segment lost 3 bases, leaving 1 base of the junction unmatched. The germline CDR1 and CDR2 sequences are SGHTA and FQGNSA. The CDR3 spans 12 residues. The CDR3: CASSFRGDGYTF. The CDR3 DNA reads as TGTGCCAGCAGCTTCAGGGGGGATGGCTACACCTTC.

The chain carries TRBV2 and TRBJ1-5, with D possibly TRBD1 on 5 matching bases. The V end was cut by 7 bases, the J end by 1 base, with 14 bases between. The CDR3 has 15 residues. In germline, CDR1 is SNHLY, CDR2 FYNNEI. The CDR3 DNA follows: TGTGCCAGCATGGCGGGGGAATCGAGCAATCAGCCCCAGCATTTT. This gives the protein CASMAGESSNQPQHF. The variable domain in full, with the rest retrieved from reference TRBV2 and TRBJ1-5, is EPEVTQTPSHQVTQMGQEVILRCVPISNHLYFYWYRQILGQKVEFLVSFYNNEISEKSEIFDDQFSVERPDGSNFTLKIRSTKLEDSAMYFCASMAGESSNQPQHFGDGTRLSIL.

The rearrangement uses TRBV4-1 and TRBJ1-2, with D possibly being TRBD1 (5 bases). Germline CDR1 is MGHRA and CDR2 is YSYEKL. Trimming took 0 bases from V and 8 from J, leaving 16 bases between them. CDR3 length: 15 amino acids. CDR3 loop: CASSQEGDSPWGYTF. CDR3 sequence (DNA): TGCGCCAGCAGCCAAGAGGGCGACAGCCCCTGGGGCTACACCTTC.

The chain joins TRBV4-1 to TRBJ2-1; D is unresolved. Deletions cut 8 bases from V and 2 bases from J, with 13 bases between. The germline gives CDR1 MGHRA, CDR2 YSYEKL. The CDR3 is 14 amino acids. CDR3 in amino acids: CASLYRVTYNEQFF. In nucleotides, the CDR3 is TGCGCCAGCCTTTATCGGGTAACCTACAATGAGCAGTTCTTC.

This chain connects TRBV27 to TRBJ2-3; D is perhaps TRBD2 (5 bases). The CDR3 extends over 14 amino acids. Trimming removed 5 bases at V and 0 bases at J, with 9 bases between. The germline V gene encodes CDR1 MNHEY and CDR2 SMNVEV (reference sequence). The CDR3 bases are TGTGCCAGCAGTCAAGGACTTAGCACAGATACGCAGTATTTT. It yields the protein CASSQGLSTDTQYF.

The chain joins TRBV6-6 to TRBJ1-2; 10 bases are a match to TRBD1. Germline assignment: CDR1 MNHNY and CDR2 SVGAGI (reference sequence). The CDR3 is 14 residues long. V lost 5 bases to trimming and J lost 6 bases; unmatched junction nucleotides: 6. The DNA for the CDR3 is TGTGCCAGCAGTCCTTCCGGGACAGGGGATGGCTACACCTTC. It specifies CASSPSGTGDGYTF.

The chain joins TRBV5-1 to TRBJ1-1; D remains unclear. The germline V gene encodes CDR1 SGHRS and CDR2 YFSETQ. The CDR3 sequence is 13 residues long. Trimming stripped 0 bases from V and 4 bases from J, with 7 bases between. CDR3 sequence reads: CASSLVPGTEAFF. The CDR3 DNA is TGCGCCAGCAGCTTGGTTCCGGGCACTGAAGCTTTCTTT.

The chain joins TRBV6-1 to TRBJ1-1; a weak D match, TRBD1 (5 bases). Germline CDR1 is MNHNS and CDR2 is SASEGT. V lost 4 bases, J lost 1 base, and 10 bases lay in between. The CDR3 is made up of 14 amino acids. CDR3 DNA sequence: TGTGCCAGCAGTGGGACACCGAGGAACACTGAAGCTTTCTTT. This translates into CASSGTPRNTEAFF.

The CDR3 DNA sequence: TGTGCCAGCAGCTCAGAGGACTTGAACACTGAAGCTTTCTTT. Amino acid sequence: CASSSEDLNTEAFF. The V gene is TRBV13, the J gene TRBJ1-1; D is unclear. V was pared by 4 bases and J by 0 bases, with 9 bases between. The CDR3 has 14 amino acids. Germline loops: CDR1 PRHDT, CDR2 FYEKMQ (reference sequence).